This entry lists 5 T cell receptor beta chains sequenced from one sample in a study of technical replicates of blood from a few donors (dated by TCRdb to the late 2010s). Receptor amplification or capture employed the immunoSEQ multiplex PCR assay. The immuneACCESS repertoire file appears here via TCRdb, limited to in-frame rearrangements. These files lack a portion of the clones; in checked studies, under half of the deficit traces to unresolved V genes, and the cause of the others is not known. Within this sample are 75,000 to 100,000 clones, with roughly 94% of them counted one time only. Of the sample, less than 0.4% falls within the top ten clones. The specimen sequenced was T cells isolated from PBMCs. The origin of the receptors is a human donor in good health.

The chain couples TRBV29-1 to TRBJ2-1, with 11 bases aligning to TRBD1. Germline V CDR1 and CDR2: SQVTM, ANQGSEA. This CDR3 has 13 residues. The V and J ends lost 6 bases and 8 bases, in that order; junction bases with no gene match: 6. CDR3 bases: TGCAGCGTCAAGCGGACAGGGGGCGATGAGCAGTTCTTC. This encodes CSVKRTGGDEQFF.

The J gene is TRBJ1-2, the V gene TRBV10-3; 10 bases line up with TRBD1. Germline V CDR1 and CDR2: ENHRY, SYGVKD. Trimming removed 9 bases from V and 3 bases from J; junction bases left unmatched: 1. The CDR3 is made up of 12 amino acids. DNA of the CDR3: TGTGCCATGACAGGGGGCGACTATGGCTACACCTTC. It is translated as CAMTGGDYGYTF.

This chain links TRBV11-2 with TRBJ2-3; 8 bases are shared with TRBD1. Germline loops: CDR1 SGHAT, CDR2 FQNNGV. V shed 0 bases, J shed 2 bases, and the junction held 7 bases outside the gene matches. There are 17 residues in the CDR3. The CDR3 loop reads CASSLDRTGGYTDTQYF. The DNA of the CDR3 is TGTGCCAGCAGCTTAGATCGTACAGGGGGTTACACAGATACGCAGTATTTT.

The chain carries TRBV5-1 and TRBJ2-7, with 7 bases aligning to TRBD1. The V segment lost 0 bases and the J segment 3 bases; nucleotides outside the gene matches: 9. CDR3 length: 16 amino acids. Germline CDR1 and CDR2: SGHRS and YFSETQ. The CDR3 DNA is TGCGCCAGCAGCTTGGGACGGGACAGATTCCTCTACGAGCAGTACTTC. This gives the protein CASSLGRDRFLYEQYF. Drawing the rest from reference TRBV5-1 and TRBJ2-7, the complete variable domain is KAGVTQTPRYLIKTRGQQVTLSCSPISGHRSVSWYQQTPGQGLQFLFEYFSETQRNKGNFPGRFSGRQFSNSRSEMNVSTLELGDSALYLCASSLGRDRFLYEQYFGPGTRLTVT.

This sequence joins TRBV12-5 and TRBJ1-1; 10 positions match TRBD1. The CDR3 has 12 residues. CDR1 LGHNT and CDR2 FRNRAP come from the germline V gene. The trim removed 8 bases at V and 8 bases at J, leaving 5 bases unmatched. The CDR3 nucleotides are TGTGCTAGTAGAGACAGGGGGCGAGAAGCTTTCTTT. Translated, it gives CASRDRGREAFF.